Shown below are 23 T cell receptor beta chains from a single sample sequenced in a study of blood T cell repertoires in COVID-19. Produced via immunoSEQ multiplex PCR; TCRdb's table is partial and in-frame only. Of 200,000 to 300,000 clones listed, 75% to 90% are singletons. The material sequenced was peripheral blood. These receptors were obtained from a woman in her thirties or forties with acute or convalescent COVID-19.

The genes are TRBV5-6 and TRBJ2-5, with TRBD2 as a possible D gene (6 bases). The CDR3 spans 14 residues. V gave up 4 bases and J gave up 1 base, with 11 bases separating them. Germline CDR1 and CDR2: SGHDT and YYEEEE. CDR3 protein: CASSAIAVQETQYF. The CDR3 nucleotides read TGTGCCAGCAGCGCGATAGCGGTCCAAGAGACCCAGTACTTC.

The chain joins TRBV19 to TRBJ1-1, with D possibly being TRBD1 (5 bases). Per germline, CDR1 LNHDA and CDR2 SQIVND (reference sequence). V lost 8 bases and J lost 5, with 15 bases in between. This CDR3 is 13 amino acids long. This CDR3 reads CASLQERGTEAFF. The CDR3 nucleotides read TGTGCCAGTTTGCAGGAGCGGGGGACTGAAGCTTTCTTT.

This clone was seen just once. The CDR3 loop is CATSRDRGQLNYGYTF. CDR3 sequence (DNA): TGTGCCACCAGCAGAGACCGAGGACAGCTTAACTATGGCTACACCTTC. This sequence joins TRBV15 and TRBJ1-2, with TRBD1 as a possible D gene (6 bases). The germline V gene has CDR1 LNHNV and CDR2 YYDKDF (reference sequence). Trimming pared 0 bases from V and 1 base from J, leaving 12 bases between. The CDR3 covers 16 residues.

J is TRBJ1-5 and V is TRBV7-9, with TRBD1 matching 7 bases. The germline V gene has CDR1 SEHNR and CDR2 FQNEAQ (reference sequence). The CDR3 covers 13 residues. The junction had 2 bases not matched to a gene; V was cut back by 2 bases and J by 7 bases. This chain's CDR3 is CASSLQGDQPQHF. As DNA, the CDR3 is TGTGCCAGCAGCTTACAGGGGGACCAGCCCCAGCATTTT.

V usage is TRBV19 and J usage is TRBJ2-5; no clear D. V dropped 3 bases and J dropped 4 bases, with 3 bases sitting between them. This CDR3 spans 11 amino acids. Germline-derived CDR1 and CDR2 are LNHDA and SQIVND (reference sequence). This CDR3 is CASSIRETQYF. CDR3 DNA sequence: TGTGCCAGTAGTATTCGAGAGACCCAGTACTTC.

The genes are TRBV7-8 and TRBJ1-1; TRBD1 is a possible D gene (6 bases). This CDR3 is 15 amino acids long. Germline V gene sequence: CDR1 SGHVS, CDR2 FQNEAQ. The ends were cut back, 4 bases at V and 2 bases at J, with 14 bases in the middle. The CDR3 protein is CASSWDGTPNTEAFF. The CDR3 region has the DNA TGTGCCAGCAGCTGGGACGGGACACCAAACACTGAAGCTTTCTTT.

This clone has a single count. The V gene is TRBV12-5, the J gene TRBJ1-6; tentatively, D is TRBD1 (6 bases). The V gene lost 0 bases and the J gene lost 6 bases, with 9 bases spanning the gap. The CDR3 loop spans 15 amino acids. Germline lookup yields CDR1 LGHNT and CDR2 FRNRAP. CDR3 sequence: CASGLVAGVNSPLHF. CDR3 in DNA: TGTGCTAGTGGTTTGGTTGCAGGGGTTAATTCACCCCTCCACTTT. Together with reference TRBV12-5 and TRBJ1-6, the CDR3 gives the full variable domain: DARVTQTPRHKVTEMGQEVTMRCQPILGHNTVFWYRQTMMQGLELLAYFRNRAPLDDSGMPKDRFSAEMPDATLATLKIQPSEPRDSAVYFCASGLVAGVNSPLHFGNGTRLTVT.

This clone was seen once. V gene TRBV7-2 combines with J gene TRBJ1-1; 8 bases are a match to TRBD1. This CDR3 has 15 amino acids. Germline V gene data show CDR1 as SGHTA and CDR2 as FQGNSA. V lost 5 bases and J lost 3; bases outside the gene matches: 8. In DNA, the CDR3 is TGTGCCAGCAGCGCACCCGAGGACAGGGACACTGAAGCTTTCTTT. It encodes CASSAPEDRDTEAFF.

V is TRBV5-5 and J is TRBJ1-2, with 8 bases matching TRBD1. From germline, CDR1 is SGHKS and CDR2 YYEKEE (reference sequence). The CDR3 totals 15 residues. Trimming at V came to 4 bases and at J to 4 bases, leaving 9 bases not matched to a gene. CDR3 DNA sequence: TGTGCCAGCAGCCTAGGACAGGGAGGGATCTATGGCTACACCTTC. It yields the protein CASSLGQGGIYGYTF.

The chain couples TRBV27 to TRBJ2-7; D possibly corresponds to TRBD2 (7 bases). The CDR3 covers 15 residues. Germline CDR1 reads MNHEY; CDR2 reads SMNVEV (reference sequence). V shed 3 bases and J shed 4 bases, with 16 bases lying between them. CDR3: CASSLSAGEGYEQYV. The DNA of the CDR3 is TGTGCCAGCAGTTTGTCCGCAGGGGAGGGATACGAGCAGTACGTC.

J is TRBJ2-6 and V is TRBV4-1, with D possibly TRBD2 on 7 matching bases. The germline gives CDR1 MGHRA, CDR2 YSYEKL. V lost 1 base, J lost 2 bases, and 18 bases lay in between. The CDR3 is made up of 19 amino acids. CDR3 DNA sequence: TGCGCCAGCAGCCAAGGTGTTCGTACGGGGGGCACTGGGGCCAACGTCCTGACTTTC. This codes for CASSQGVRTGGTGANVLTF.

This chain connects TRBV7-2 to TRBJ1-5; D is unclear. The germline CDR1 and CDR2 sequences are SGHTA and FQGNSA. The CDR3 sequence is 15 residues long. V lost 2 bases, J lost 2 bases, and 10 bases lay in between. The DNA for the CDR3 is TGTGCCAGCAGCTTAAGTATGGGAGGCAATCAGCCCCAGCATTTT. Translated, it gives CASSLSMGGNQPQHF. Combining the CDR3 with reference TRBV7-2 and TRBJ1-5 gives the whole variable domain GAGVSQSPSNKVTEKGKDVELRCDPISGHTALYWYRQSLGQGLEFLIYFQGNSAPDKSGLPSDRFSAERTGGSVSTLTIQRTQQEDSAVYLCASSLSMGGNQPQHFGDGTRLSIL.

This clone showed up just a few times. The J gene is TRBJ1-2, the V gene TRBV29-1; D is unclear. Trimming stripped 0 bases from V and 3 bases from J, with 14 bases between. The CDR3 runs to 15 residues. Germline V CDR1 and CDR2: SQVTM, ANQGSEA. The CDR3 DNA reads as TGCAGCGTTGAAGAAAGACATCGGCCGTACTATGGCTACACCTTC. Translation gives CSVEERHRPYYGYTF.

J is TRBJ1-1 and V is TRBV5-1, with D perhaps TRBD1 (6 bases). Trimming left V 6 bases short and J 4 bases short, with 19 bases between. The CDR3 length is 15 residues. The germline V gene has CDR1 SGHRS and CDR2 YFSETQ. The CDR3 here is CASTGQTRGGTEAFF. The CDR3 DNA reads TGCGCCAGCACCGGACAGACCCGAGGCGGCACTGAAGCTTTCTTT.

This chain joins TRBV5-1 and TRBJ1-6; the D is unclear. The CDR3 spans 16 residues. Between the trimmed V and J ends, which lost 2 bases and 0 bases, there was a span of 9 bases. Looked up from germline, CDR1 is SGHRS and CDR2 is YFSETQ. The CDR3 sequence: CASSFKESSYNSPLHF. CDR3 coding DNA: TGCGCCAGCAGCTTCAAGGAGAGCTCCTATAATTCACCCCTCCACTTT.

The chain carries TRBV6-5 and TRBJ1-1; D is possibly TRBD1 (6 bases). CDR3 length: 12 amino acids. Germline V gives CDR1 MNHEY, CDR2 SVGAGI. V was clipped by 2 bases and J by 8 bases, with 9 bases between them. The CDR3 protein is CASSYPRGEAFF. The DNA of the CDR3 is TGTGCCAGCAGTTACCCTAGGGGGGAAGCTTTCTTT.

This clone was recorded once. The V and J genes are TRBV7-3 and TRBJ2-1; TRBD2 matches 9 bases. Per germline, CDR1 SGHTA and CDR2 FQGTGA. Unmatched junction bases numbered 6, after V lost 2 bases and J lost 4 bases. CDR3 length: 16 residues. As DNA, the CDR3 is TGTGCCAGCAGCTTACGAGGGACTAGCTCTTACAATGAGCAGTTCTTC. Translated: CASSLRGTSSYNEQFF. Variable domain in full (rest from reference TRBV7-3 and TRBJ2-1): GAGVSQTPSNKVTEKGKYVELRCDPISGHTALYWYRQSLGQGPEFLIYFQGTGAADDSGLPNDRFFAVRPEGSVSTLKIQRTERGDSAVYLCASSLRGTSSYNEQFFGPGTRLTVL.

This sequence joins TRBV27 and TRBJ2-3; 13 bases map to TRBD2. J lost 5 bases, V lost 5 bases, and 16 bases had no gene match. CDR3 length equals 19 residues. Germline assignment: CDR1 MNHEY and CDR2 SMNVEV (reference sequence). The CDR3 region is CASSLPTIPGLAGKDTQYF. CDR3 in DNA: TGTGCCAGCAGTCTGCCTACTATCCCGGGACTAGCGGGGAAAGATACGCAGTATTTT.

The chain employs TRBV18 and TRBJ1-6, with 7 bases identical to TRBD1. J lost 6 bases, V lost 6 bases, and 8 bases had no gene match. Germline V lookup: CDR1 KGHSH, CDR2 LQKENI. This CDR3 contains 15 residues. The CDR3 DNA reads as TGTGCCAGCTCTCTCGACAGGGCTATTAATTCACCCCTCCACTTT. It specifies CASSLDRAINSPLHF.

The chain recombines TRBV6-1 with TRBJ1-4; tentatively, D is TRBD1 (6 bases). Trimming left V 4 bases short and J 0 bases short, with 21 bases between. The CDR3 has 19 amino acids. Germline CDR1 MNHNS, CDR2 SASEGT. CDR3 DNA sequence: TGTGCCAGCAGTGCCCACCTACCGGGACACATAGCAACTAATGAAAAACTGTTTTTT. This translates into CASSAHLPGHIATNEKLFF.

The chain couples TRBV6-1 to TRBJ2-5, with 14 bases aligning to TRBD2. CDR1 is MNHNS and CDR2 is SASEGT in the germline V gene. V was pared by 3 bases and J by 7 bases, with 10 bases of the junction left unmatched. This CDR3 contains 17 residues. CDR3: CASSDPGQGLAGATQYF. The CDR3 bases are TGTGCCAGCAGTGATCCTGGTCAGGGACTAGCGGGGGCGACCCAGTACTTC.

The CDR3 nucleotides read TGCGCCAGCAGCCAGGAGCGGGGGGTCTGGGAGACCCAGTACTTC. It encodes CASSQERGVWETQYF. The J gene is TRBJ2-5, the V gene TRBV4-1; 9 bases line up with TRBD2. V trimming: 3 bases; J trimming: 5 bases; junction bases outside the gene matches: 7. The V gene's germline CDR1 is MGHRA and CDR2 YSYEKL. The CDR3 has 15 residues.

The chain is built from TRBV9 and TRBJ1-1; perhaps TRBD1 as D (6 bases). Germline loops: CDR1 SGDLS, CDR2 YYNGEE. This CDR3 region has 13 residues. V dropped 3 bases and J dropped 5 bases, with 11 bases sitting between them. The CDR3 region is CASSGRTDTEAFF. CDR3 nucleotide sequence: TGTGCCAGCAGCGGTCGGACAGATACTGAAGCTTTCTTT. The full variable domain, rest sourced from reference TRBV9 and TRBJ1-1, is DSGVTQTPKHLITATGQRVTLRCSPRSGDLSVYWYQQSLDQGLQFLIQYYNGEERAKGNILERFSAQQFPDLHSELNLSSLELGDSALYFCASSGRTDTEAFFGQGTRLTVV.